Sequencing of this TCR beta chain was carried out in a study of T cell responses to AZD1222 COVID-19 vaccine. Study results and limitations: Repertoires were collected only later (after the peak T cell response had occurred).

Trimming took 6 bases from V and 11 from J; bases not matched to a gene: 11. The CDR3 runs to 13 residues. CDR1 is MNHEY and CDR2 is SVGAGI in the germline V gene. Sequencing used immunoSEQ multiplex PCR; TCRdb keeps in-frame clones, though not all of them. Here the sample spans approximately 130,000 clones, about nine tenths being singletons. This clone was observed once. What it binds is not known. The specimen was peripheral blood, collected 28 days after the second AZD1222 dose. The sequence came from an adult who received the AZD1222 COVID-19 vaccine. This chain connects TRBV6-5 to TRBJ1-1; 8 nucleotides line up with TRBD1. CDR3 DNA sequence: TGTGCCAGCAGCCGGGGACAGGCGATGAGGGCTTTCTTT. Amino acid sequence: CASSRGQAMRAFF.